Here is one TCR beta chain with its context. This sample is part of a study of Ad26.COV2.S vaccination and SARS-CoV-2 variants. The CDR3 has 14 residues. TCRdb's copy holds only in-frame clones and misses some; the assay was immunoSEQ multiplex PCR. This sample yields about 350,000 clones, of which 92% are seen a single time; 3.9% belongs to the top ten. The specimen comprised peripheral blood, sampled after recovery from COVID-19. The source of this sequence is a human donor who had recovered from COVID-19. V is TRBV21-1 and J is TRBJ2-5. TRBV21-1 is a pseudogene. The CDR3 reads CASSVPGPQETQYF. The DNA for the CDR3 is TGTGCCAGCAGTGTACCGGGACCCCAAGAGACCCAGTACTTC.